The text below deals with one T cell receptor (beta chain). The table came from immunoSEQ multiplex PCR; TCRdb's copy has only in-frame clones and leaves some out. The sample lists more than 65,000 clones; nearly 95% were seen once. The data belong to a study of T cell changes during pregnancy in multiple sclerosis. The source of this sequence is a female donor with multiple sclerosis, enrolled in a pregnancy study. This sample comprised peripheral blood, obtained in the second trimester of pregnancy.

The CDR3 loop reads CASRDRTGTEAFF. CDR3 DNA: TGTGCCAGCAGGGACAGGACCGGAACTGAAGCTTTCTTT. The gene calls are TRBV5-4 and TRBJ1-1; TRBD1 aligns across 7 bases. From germline, CDR1 is SGHNT and CDR2 YYREEE (reference sequence). With V trimmed by 5 bases and J by 5 bases, 6 bases remained unmatched. The CDR3 runs to 13 residues.